A single sample is the source of the 26 T cell receptor beta chains below, sequenced in a study of cytomegalovirus exposure and HLA in healthy donors. The primer mix had 60 Vbeta and 13 Jbeta primers. Method: immunoSEQ multiplex PCR; TCRdb's copy keeps in-frame clones and lacks some. The data show roughly 97,000 clones, less than 9.5% seen once. Sequencing used PBMCs. Receptor source: a man in his fifties or sixties in good health and CMV-seropositive.

This clone was found a few times. The V call is TRBV6-4, the J call TRBJ2-3; 12 nucleotides match TRBD2. The CDR3 sequence is 15 residues long. With V trimmed by 2 bases and J by 5 bases, 2 bases remained unmatched. Germline loops: CDR1 MRHNA, CDR2 SNTAGT. The CDR3 is CASSDGLAGKDTQYF. In nucleotides, the CDR3 is TGTGCCAGCAGTGACGGACTAGCGGGGAAAGATACGCAGTATTTT.

This clone was counted at least ten times. The chain couples TRBV5-6 to TRBJ2-5; D might be TRBD1 (5 bases). Germline loops: CDR1 SGHDT, CDR2 YYEEEE. This CDR3 comprises 13 residues. V was clipped by 4 bases and J by 5 bases, with 12 bases between them. CDR3 loop: CASSHRTSETQYF. The CDR3 DNA follows: TGTGCCAGCAGCCACAGGACCTCTGAGACCCAGTACTTC.

J is TRBJ2-3 and V is TRBV10-3, with unresolved D. The CDR3 length is 14 residues. Germline assignment: CDR1 ENHRY and CDR2 SYGVKD. Trimming left V 0 bases short and J 4 bases short, with 8 bases between. Here the CDR3 reads CAISESGVADTQYF. As DNA, the CDR3 is TGTGCCATCAGTGAGTCTGGAGTGGCAGATACGCAGTATTTT.

This clone was recorded a few times. V gene TRBV5-4 combines with J gene TRBJ2-3; no reliable D call. The CDR3 loop spans 12 amino acids. Germline V gene sequence: CDR1 SGHNT, CDR2 YYREEE (reference sequence). V lost 1 base and J 7 bases, leaving 7 bases between the germline ends. Here the CDR3 reads CASSLNENTQYF. In DNA form, the CDR3 reads TGTGCCAGCAGCTTGAATGAGAATACGCAGTATTTT.

This chain links TRBV6-1 with TRBJ2-1; 11 bases fit TRBD2. This CDR3 contains 14 residues. J lost 6 bases, V lost 5 bases, and 3 bases had no gene match. Germline V CDR1 and CDR2: MNHNS, SASEGT. In nucleotides, the CDR3 is TGTGCCAGCAGTATGACTAGCGGGACCAATGAGCAGTTCTTC. The encoded protein is CASSMTSGTNEQFF.

A note on this clone: Mismatch with germline at one junction end may stem from a read error. The V and J genes are TRBV20-1 and TRBJ2-7, with 8 bases fitting TRBD1. This CDR3 comprises 11 residues. CDR1 DFQATT and CDR2 SNEGSKA come from the germline V gene (reference sequence). The CDR3 sequence is CSATRTGTGGF. DNA of the CDR3: TGCAGTGCTACCAGGACAGGAACAGGGGGGTTC.

The V and J genes are TRBV7-9 and TRBJ1-1; perhaps TRBD1 as D (6 bases). V lost 5 bases and J 4 bases, leaving 11 bases between the germline ends. Germline V gives CDR1 SEHNR, CDR2 FQNEAQ (reference sequence). This CDR3 spans 13 amino acids. Here the CDR3 DNA reads TGTGCCAGCAGCAAGACGGACAGCACTGAAGCTTTCTTT. Protein product: CASSKTDSTEAFF.

In this sample, this clone turned up a few times. The rearrangement links TRBV28 to TRBJ1-2; the match to TRBD1 covers 8 bases. Germline V gives CDR1 MDHEN, CDR2 SYDVKM. The CDR3 has 14 amino acids. V shed 2 bases and J 5 bases; nucleotides not matched to a gene: 4. CDR3 sequence reads: CASSLTGQAYGYTF. CDR3 bases: TGTGCCAGCAGTTTAACGGGACAGGCTTATGGCTACACCTTC.

The chain uses TRBV19 and TRBJ2-6, with D unclear. The CDR3 contains 15 residues. V was cut by 3 bases and J by 4 bases, with 10 bases left in between. From germline, CDR1 is LNHDA and CDR2 SQIVND (reference sequence). CDR3 nucleotides: TGTGCCAGTAGTATCTTCGTAAGCGGGGCCAACGTCCTGACTTTC. It yields the protein CASSIFVSGANVLTF. Looking up the rest from reference TRBV19 and TRBJ2-6 gives the full variable domain: DGGITQSPKYLFRKEGQNVTLSCEQNLNHDAMYWYRQDPGQGLRLIYYSQIVNDFQKGDIAEGYSVSREKKESFPLTVTSAQKNPTAFYLCASSIFVSGANVLTFGAGSRLTVL.

This clone was detected only a few times. This chain connects TRBV5-1 to TRBJ1-1; tentatively, D is TRBD1 (6 bases). V was shortened by 3 bases and J by 2 bases, with 8 bases between the two germline ends. CDR1 is SGHRS and CDR2 is YFSETQ in the germline V gene. The CDR3 is 13 amino acids. As DNA, the CDR3 is TGCGCCAGCAGCTGGACAGCAAACACTGAAGCTTTCTTT. The encoded protein is CASSWTANTEAFF.

The J gene is TRBJ2-1, the V gene TRBV2; 8 bases map to TRBD2. Germline assignment: CDR1 SNHLY and CDR2 FYNNEI. The CDR3 has 14 residues. After removal of 8 bases from V and 6 bases from J, the junction contained 9 bases not matched to a gene. CDR3 residues: CASYWASGLNEQFF. In nucleotides, the CDR3 is TGTGCCAGCTATTGGGCTAGCGGGCTCAATGAGCAGTTCTTC.

The chain uses TRBV5-1 and TRBJ2-3; 12 nucleotides line up with TRBD2. The CDR3 has 19 amino acids. V was pared by 0 bases and J by 0 bases, with 8 bases of the junction left unmatched. Per the germline V gene, CDR1 is SGHRS and CDR2 is YFSETQ. The CDR3 DNA is TGCGCCAGCAGCTTGGTAGGCCCCGGGACTAGCGGGAGCACAGATACGCAGTATTTT. Amino acids: CASSLVGPGTSGSTDTQYF. The full variable domain, rest sourced from reference TRBV5-1 and TRBJ2-3, is KAGVTQTPRYLIKTRGQQVTLSCSPISGHRSVSWYQQTPGQGLQFLFEYFSETQRNKGNFPGRFSGRQFSNSRSEMNVSTLELGDSALYLCASSLVGPGTSGSTDTQYFGPGTRLTVL.

This clone was seen at least ten times. This sequence joins TRBV5-1 and TRBJ2-1, with D maybe TRBD1 (5 bases). CDR3 length: 12 amino acids. CDR1 and CDR2 (germline): SGHRS, YFSETQ. V was trimmed by 0 bases and J by 9 bases, leaving 7 bases between them. DNA of the CDR3: TGCGCCAGCAGCTTGGGGGGCGGTGAGCAGTTCTTC. Translating gives CASSLGGGEQFF. The complete variable domain, with remaining parts taken from reference TRBV5-1 and TRBJ2-1, reads KAGVTQTPRYLIKTRGQQVTLSCSPISGHRSVSWYQQTPGQGLQFLFEYFSETQRNKGNFPGRFSGRQFSNSRSEMNVSTLELGDSALYLCASSLGGGEQFFGPGTRLTVL.

The genes are TRBV19 and TRBJ2-5; D unresolved. Germline V gene lookup returns CDR1 LNHDA and CDR2 SQIVND (reference sequence). The CDR3 has 13 residues. The V and J ends lost 7 bases and 4 bases respectively, with 13 bases between them. CDR3 protein: CASKSPGRETQYF. CDR3 bases: TGTGCCAGTAAGTCCCCAGGCCGAGAGACCCAGTACTTC.

This clone was counted a few times. The CDR3 DNA follows: TGTGCCAGCAGCCCGAGCGGCATCATTAACTATGGCTACACCTTC. Encoded protein: CASSPSGIINYGYTF. The chain employs TRBV4-2 and TRBJ1-2; no reliable D call. V lost 4 bases to trimming and J lost 1 base, with 13 bases between them. This CDR3 spans 15 amino acids. Germline CDR1 reads LGHNA; CDR2 reads YNFKEQ.

This clone was seen a few times. The J gene is TRBJ2-3, the V gene TRBV15, with 9 bases aligning to TRBD2. The CDR3 has 15 residues. Unmatched junction bases numbered 4, after V lost 6 bases and J lost 0 bases. Germline values: CDR1 LNHNV, CDR2 YYDKDF (reference sequence). This CDR3 reads CATRRTSESTDTQYF. DNA of the CDR3: TGTGCCACCAGAAGGACTAGCGAGAGCACAGATACGCAGTATTTT.

The genes are TRBV9 and TRBJ2-3; tentative D call: TRBD1 (6 bases). The CDR3 covers 12 residues. V lost 5 bases and J lost 6, with 10 bases in between. From germline, CDR1 is SGDLS and CDR2 YYNGEE. The CDR3 spells CASSSRGDTQYF. The DNA for the CDR3 is TGTGCCAGCAGTTCGAGGGGGGATACGCAGTATTTT.

In its sample, this clone was seen a few times. The V and J genes are TRBV19 and TRBJ2-7, with TRBD2 identical over 9 bases. Trimming took 5 bases from V and 5 from J; bases not matched to a gene: 10. This CDR3 spans 15 amino acids. Germline CDR1 LNHDA, CDR2 SQIVND (reference sequence). The CDR3 loop reads CASSWTSEMLHEQYF. The CDR3 DNA follows: TGTGCCAGTAGTTGGACTAGCGAGATGTTGCACGAGCAGTACTTC.

The rearrangement links TRBV6-1 to TRBJ2-7; 9 bases are shared with TRBD2. Germline V CDR1 and CDR2: MNHNS, SASEGT. V lost 6 bases and J lost 6; bases outside the gene matches: 6. This CDR3 has 13 amino acids. The CDR3 sequence: CASSPGLAFEQYF. The CDR3 DNA follows: TGTGCCAGCAGCCCGGGACTAGCCTTCGAGCAGTACTTC.

V gene TRBV9 combines with J gene TRBJ2-1; 7 bases are a match to TRBD2. With 2 bases clipped from V and 3 bases from J, the junction kept 2 bases outside the gene matches. Germline CDR1 SGDLS, CDR2 YYNGEE. The CDR3 has 14 amino acids. Here the CDR3 reads CASSVGGDYNEQFF. In nucleotides, the CDR3 is TGTGCCAGCAGCGTTGGGGGGGACTACAATGAGCAGTTCTTC.

This clone was seen more than once but under ten times. This chain connects TRBV5-1 to TRBJ2-5; 9 positions match TRBD1. V shed 1 base and J 5 bases; nucleotides not matched to a gene: 9. The CDR3 is 16 amino acids. In germline, CDR1 is SGHRS, CDR2 YFSETQ. Here the CDR3 reads CASSLLGTGGWETQYF. CDR3 bases: TGCGCCAGCAGCTTGCTTGGCACAGGGGGCTGGGAGACCCAGTACTTC.

This clone has only a few counts. This sample includes further DNA sequences coding for the same CDR3. The gene calls are TRBV6-5 and TRBJ1-2; 11 nucleotides align to TRBD1. The V gene end was trimmed by 5 bases and the J gene end by 3 bases; junction bases not matched to a gene: 5. The CDR3 covers 15 residues. Germline CDR1 MNHEY, CDR2 SVGAGI. The CDR3 loop reads CASSRTGGTYYGYTF. Here the CDR3 DNA reads TGTGCCAGCAGTCGGACAGGGGGCACGTACTATGGCTACACCTTC.

The chain joins TRBV6-5 to TRBJ2-1; weak D call: TRBD2 (5 bases). This CDR3 spans 14 amino acids. The ends were cut back, 2 bases at V and 5 bases at J, with 10 bases in the middle. Per germline, CDR1 MNHEY and CDR2 SVGAGI. The CDR3 nucleotides read TGTGCCAGCAGTTACAGTATGCGGGACAATGAGCAGTTCTTC. Translated: CASSYSMRDNEQFF.

This clone was picked up a small number of times. The V and J genes are TRBV6-6 and TRBJ1-3, with a weak D call TRBD1 (6 bases). CDR3 length: 13 residues. The V and J ends lost 6 bases and 0 bases respectively, with 6 bases between them. Germline CDR1 is MNHNY and CDR2 is SVGAGI (reference sequence). The CDR3 DNA reads TGTGCCAGCAGGGACAGCTCTGGAAACACCATATATTTT. This codes for CASRDSSGNTIYF.

The V and J genes are TRBV5-6 and TRBJ1-1; D is uncertain. The CDR3 extends over 13 amino acids. Per germline, CDR1 SGHDT and CDR2 YYEEEE. Trimming left V 4 bases short and J 3 bases short, with 10 bases between. The CDR3 DNA reads TGTGCCAGCAGCCCCGACACTTACACTGAAGCTTTCTTT. This translates into CASSPDTYTEAFF. Variable domain in full (rest from reference TRBV5-6 and TRBJ1-1): DAGVTQSPTHLIKTRGQQVTLRCSPKSGHDTVSWYQQALGQGPQFIFQYYEEEERQRGNFPDRFSGHQFPNYSSELNVNALLLGDSALYLCASSPDTYTEAFFGQGTRLTVV.

The J gene is TRBJ1-5, the V gene TRBV27; weak D call: TRBD1 (6 bases). Trimming cost V 2 bases and J 0 bases, with 8 bases left between them. The length of the CDR3 is 15 residues. Germline V gives CDR1 MNHEY, CDR2 SMNVEV (reference sequence). The CDR3 region is CASSLRGYSNQPQHF. CDR3 DNA sequence: TGTGCCAGCAGTTTAAGGGGGTATAGCAATCAGCCCCAGCATTTT.